This T cell receptor (beta chain) was sequenced during a study of blood T cell repertoires in COVID-19. Authors' methods: Reference gene primer amplification gave nucleated cell count estimates. This table comes from immunoSEQ multiplex PCR, and its TCRdb copy is limited to in-frame clones, with some not included. D and trimming come from the DNA, and the V and J calls and clone size come from that table. The sample lists roughly 230,000 clones; roughly 86% were seen once. Per the germline V gene, CDR1 is SGHTA and CDR2 is FQGNSA. The CDR3 has 13 residues. V was trimmed by 6 bases and J by 0 bases, leaving 8 bases between them.

The rearrangement links TRBV7-2 to TRBJ1-2; no definite D call. The TCR was taken from a man between 45 and 60 years old with acute or convalescent COVID-19. Sequences were obtained from peripheral blood. The CDR3: CASSPTTNYGYTF. In DNA, the CDR3 is TGTGCCAGCAGTCCGACAACTAACTATGGCTACACCTTC.